Below, 18 T cell receptor beta chains from the same sample are listed, as sequenced in a study of blood T cell repertoires in COVID-19. Profiled with immunoSEQ multiplex PCR; TCRdb holds only in-frame clones, not every one. The sample has 280,000 or so clones; over 75% are singletons. Sequenced input: PBMCs or T cells enriched from blood (not recorded which). All receptors come from a man aged 30-40 years who had recovered from COVID-19.

The genes are TRBV7-2 and TRBJ2-7; possible D gene TRBD2, 6 bases. The CDR3 has 15 amino acids. Between the trimmed V and J ends, which lost 3 bases and 3 bases, there was a span of 15 bases. CDR1 is SGHTA, CDR2 FQGNSA, per germline. CDR3 coding DNA: TGTGCCAGCAGCTTCTCGGCGGCCGGGGGCTACGAGCAGTACTTC. Amino acids: CASSFSAAGGYEQYF.

V and J are TRBV6-4 and TRBJ2-3; 9 nucleotides line up with TRBD2. The V and J ends lost 6 bases and 1 base, in that order; junction bases with no gene match: 5. The CDR3 has 15 amino acids. Germline V gene data show CDR1 as MRHNA and CDR2 as SNTAGT. The CDR3 protein is CASSALAGGTDTQYF. The CDR3 region has the DNA TGTGCCAGCAGCGCCTTAGCGGGGGGCACAGATACGCAGTATTTT.

The rearrangement uses TRBV5-6 and TRBJ1-2; perhaps TRBD1 as D (5 bases). This CDR3 contains 14 residues. CDR1 is SGHDT and CDR2 is YYEEEE in the germline V gene. Deletions cut 2 bases from V and 2 bases from J, with 10 bases between. DNA for the CDR3: TGTGCCAGCAGCTTATGGCGGGGGAACTATGGCTACACCTTC. Encoded protein: CASSLWRGNYGYTF.

The chain combines TRBV6-5 with TRBJ1-1; weak D call: TRBD1 (5 bases). The germline gives CDR1 MNHEY, CDR2 SVGAGI. Trimming removed 2 bases from V and 3 bases from J, with 7 bases in between. This CDR3 comprises 13 residues. The DNA for the CDR3 is TGTGCCAGCAGTTACAGACAGCACACTGAAGCTTTCTTT. Protein: CASSYRQHTEAFF.

This rearrangement joins TRBV6-6 to TRBJ1-1, with D possibly TRBD1 on 5 matching bases. The V gene's germline CDR1 is MNHNY and CDR2 SVGAGI (reference sequence). This CDR3 contains 13 residues. The V end was cut by 6 bases, the J end by 3 bases, with 11 bases between. CDR3 region: CASSYGTDTEAFF. In nucleotides, the CDR3 is TGTGCCAGCAGCTACGGGACTGACACTGAAGCTTTCTTT.

The rearrangement uses TRBV5-1 and TRBJ2-1, with 11 bases identical to TRBD2. Germline CDR1 is SGHRS and CDR2 is YFSETQ. This CDR3 has 15 residues. V dropped 4 bases and J dropped 4; count of bases not matched to a gene: 4. The CDR3 coding sequence is TGCGCCAGCAGCGATACTAGCGGGGGATACAATGAGCAGTTCTTC. It is translated as CASSDTSGGYNEQFF. The whole variable domain, filled in from reference TRBV5-1 and TRBJ2-1, reads KAGVTQTPRYLIKTRGQQVTLSCSPISGHRSVSWYQQTPGQGLQFLFEYFSETQRNKGNFPGRFSGRQFSNSRSEMNVSTLELGDSALYLCASSDTSGGYNEQFFGPGTRLTVL.

V usage is TRBV6-5 and J usage is TRBJ1-4; perhaps TRBD1 as D (5 bases). V was cut by 7 bases and J by 4 bases, with 16 bases left in between. The CDR3 has 15 residues. Germline V gene data show CDR1 as MNHEY and CDR2 as SVGAGI. The CDR3 sequence: CASTKKTVVNEKLFF. In DNA form, the CDR3 reads TGTGCCAGCACAAAAAAGACAGTGGTTAATGAAAAACTGTTTTTT.

This chain joins TRBV19 and TRBJ2-7; 9 bases agree with TRBD1. Trimming at V came to 3 bases and at J to 7 bases, leaving 10 bases not matched to a gene. The CDR3 is 15 residues long. CDR1 and CDR2 from the germline V gene are LNHDA and SQIVND (reference sequence). CDR3 nucleotides: TGTGCCAGTAGTATTCCGTACAGGGGGCGTCGGGAGCAGTACTTC. Protein product: CASSIPYRGRREQYF. Full variable domain (outside the CDR3, taken from reference TRBV19 and TRBJ2-7): DGGITQSPKYLFRKEGQNVTLSCEQNLNHDAMYWYRQDPGQGLRLIYYSQIVNDFQKGDIAEGYSVSREKKESFPLTVTSAQKNPTAFYLCASSIPYRGRREQYFGPGTRLTVT.

V is TRBV7-3 and J is TRBJ2-5, with D possibly TRBD2 on 5 matching bases. The germline V gene has CDR1 SGHTA and CDR2 FQGTGA. The CDR3 consists of 14 residues. The ends were cut back, 5 bases at V and 2 bases at J, with 12 bases in the middle. The CDR3 region has the DNA TGTGCCAGCAGCCTTAAGCGGTCGCAAGAGACCCAGTACTTC. Amino acids: CASSLKRSQETQYF.

The chain links TRBV5-1 to TRBJ1-6; tentative D call: TRBD1 (5 bases). The CDR3 covers 15 residues. Trimming removed 4 bases at V and 9 bases at J, with 17 bases between. In germline, CDR1 is SGHRS, CDR2 YFSETQ. The CDR3, as DNA: TGCGCCAGCAGCCAAACTCAGGGCGGGGGTTCACCCCTCCACTTT. Encoded protein: CASSQTQGGGSPLHF.

The chain is built from TRBV5-1 and TRBJ2-7, with D perhaps TRBD1 (8 bases). The CDR3 consists of 15 residues. Germline loops: CDR1 SGHRS, CDR2 YFSETQ. V lost 2 bases, J lost 3 bases, and 15 bases lay in between. This chain's CDR3 is CASSFLQGGNYEQYF. Here the CDR3 DNA reads TGCGCCAGCAGCTTCCTACAGGGGGGGAACTACGAGCAGTACTTC.

This sequence joins TRBV5-6 and TRBJ1-3; D gene unclear. The CDR3 totals 13 residues. Trimming pared 0 bases from V and 9 bases from J, leaving 10 bases between. CDR1 and CDR2 from the germline V gene are SGHDT and YYEEEE. Written as DNA, the CDR3 is TGTGCCAGCAGCTTGGCGGGGAGTCCCACCATATATTTT. Translated, it gives CASSLAGSPTIYF.

The J gene is TRBJ1-3, the V gene TRBV30, with 8 bases aligning to TRBD1. V shed 6 bases, J shed 0 bases, and the junction held 4 bases outside the gene matches. Germline V gene sequence: CDR1 GTSNPN, CDR2 SVGIG (reference sequence). The CDR3 covers 14 residues. CDR3 protein: CACGQGFSGNTIYF. CDR3 DNA sequence: TGTGCCTGTGGACAGGGATTCTCTGGAAACACCATATATTTT.

The chain carries TRBV5-1 and TRBJ2-3, with 9 bases lining up with TRBD2. CDR3 length: 16 amino acids. Germline V gene sequence: CDR1 SGHRS, CDR2 YFSETQ. The V and J ends lost 1 base and 6 bases, in that order; junction bases with no gene match: 9. CDR3 in amino acids: CASSLSGLAGFDTQYF. The CDR3 DNA reads as TGCGCCAGCAGCTTGTCTGGCCTAGCGGGGTTCGATACGCAGTATTTT.

The chain uses TRBV3-1 (or the pseudogene TRBV3-2) and TRBJ1-6, with TRBD1 identical over 8 bases. The V and J ends lost 0 bases and 7 bases, in that order; junction bases with no gene match: 8. The CDR3 runs 17 residues. The germline V gene has CDR1 LGHDT and CDR2 YNNKEL (reference sequence). The chain's CDR3 is CASSQEGFRGRNSPLHF. CDR3 coding DNA: TGTGCCAGCAGCCAAGAGGGTTTCAGGGGGCGGAATTCACCCCTCCACTTT.

The rearrangement uses TRBV15 and TRBJ1-1, with a possible D match to TRBD1 (5 bases). This CDR3 region has 16 residues. Germline loops: CDR1 LNHNV, CDR2 YYDKDF (reference sequence). V lost 0 bases to trimming and J lost 5 bases, with 16 bases between them. The DNA of the CDR3 is TGTGCCACCAGCAGAGATGAGGAGGGGAGGGAGACTGAAGCTTTCTTT. It encodes CATSRDEEGRETEAFF.

The chain's CDR3 is CASSLGSSGNNEQFF. The CDR3 DNA follows: TGTGCCAGCAGCTTAGGATCAAGCGGGAACAATGAGCAGTTCTTC. This sequence joins TRBV7-6 and TRBJ2-1; 7 bases line up with TRBD2. The V and J ends lost 1 base and 5 bases, in that order; junction bases with no gene match: 5. Germline CDR1 is SGHVS and CDR2 is FNYEAQ. CDR3 length equals 15 residues.

The chain combines TRBV29-1 with TRBJ1-2, with 11 positions matching TRBD1. The germline V gene has CDR1 SQVTM and CDR2 ANQGSEA. The junction had 10 bases not matched to a gene; V was cut back by 7 bases and J by 9 bases. This CDR3 is built from 13 residues. CDR3 region: CSAGTGGLGSYTF. Here the CDR3 DNA reads TGCAGCGCCGGGACAGGGGGTCTTGGAAGCTACACCTTC.